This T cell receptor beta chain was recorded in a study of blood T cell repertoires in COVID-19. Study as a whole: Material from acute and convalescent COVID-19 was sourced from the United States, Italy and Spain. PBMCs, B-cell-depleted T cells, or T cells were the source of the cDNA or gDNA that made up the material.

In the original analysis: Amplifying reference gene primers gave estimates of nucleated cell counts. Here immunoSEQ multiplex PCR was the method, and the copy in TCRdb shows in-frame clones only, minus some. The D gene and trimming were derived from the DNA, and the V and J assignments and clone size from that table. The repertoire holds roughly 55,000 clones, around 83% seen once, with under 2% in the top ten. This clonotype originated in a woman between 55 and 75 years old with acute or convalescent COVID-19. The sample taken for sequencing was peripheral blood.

The CDR3 protein is CASSLNGNTEAFF. In DNA form, the CDR3 reads TGTGCCAGCAGCTTAAACGGGAACACTGAAGCTTTCTTT. The chain combines TRBV7-3 with TRBJ1-1; no firm D call. Germline lookup yields CDR1 SGHTA and CDR2 FQGTGA. V lost 1 base and J lost 1, with 4 bases in between. The CDR3 is 13 amino acids.